This T cell receptor beta chain derives from a study of shared clonotypes between healthy human individuals. Of note for this clone: What it binds is unknown.

Original data processing: From ImmunoSEQ came sequences covering only the junction and carrying no quality scores, so filtering differed. The method was immunoSEQ multiplex PCR; TCRdb's version includes in-frame clones alone and lacks a portion of them. Clone size and the V and J calls come from that table; the DNA yielded D and trimming. The repertoire holds more than 2 million clones, 85% to 95% seen once, with 0.1% to 0.15% in the top ten. This CDR3 spans 16 amino acids. Germline V gene lookup returns CDR1 ENHRY and CDR2 SYGVKD. The junction had 4 bases not matched to a gene; V was cut back by 1 base and J by 1 base. Study findings and constraints: Non-shared clonotypes showed lower generation probabilities than clonotypes common to all four donors.

The sequence derives from a man aged 18-30 years in good health. This chain links TRBV10-3 with TRBJ2-5, with 9 bases that match TRBD2. Input material: naive CD4+ T cells sorted from blood. The subset here: CD45RA+ positively selected. The CDR3 nucleotides read TGTGCCATCAGTGAGTGGGAGCGGGGGGCCCAAGAGACCCAGTACTTC. It codes for CAISEWERGAQETQYF.